These T cell receptor beta chains were read from a single sample in a study of T cell repertoires in ileal Crohn's disease. Only in-frame clones appear in the TCRdb table, and some are missing; sequencing was by immunoSEQ multiplex PCR. The table lists about 9,200 clones, roughly 85% of them singletons. The sequencing input was ileal tissue. The origin of the receptors is an adult with Crohn's disease. Each CDR3 is given with its conserved first and last residue. Fields, in order: V gene, J gene, CDR3 length, D gene, clone size, CDR3 protein, CDR3 DNA. A D gene is named only where the DNA matches it firmly. For some rows the clone size is stated as once, few or many, or as a class when expanded; others skip it.

v_gene: TRBV5-1; j_gene: TRBJ2-3; len: 15; d_gene: TRBD2; abundance: -; CDR3aa: CASSSPTSGTDTQYF; CDR3nt: TGCGCCAGCAGCTCCCCGACTAGCGGCACAGATACGCAGTATTTT
v_gene: TRBV5-1; j_gene: TRBJ1-1; len: 14; d_gene: TRBD1; abundance: once; CDR3aa: CASSPRDRNTEAFF; CDR3nt: TGCGCCAGCAGCCCCCGGGACAGGAACACTGAAGCTTTCTTT
v_gene: TRBV5-1; j_gene: TRBJ2-7; len: 14; d_gene: -; abundance: -; CDR3aa: CASSPEDGRYEQYF; CDR3nt: TGCGCCAGCAGCCCGGAGGATGGGCGCTACGAGCAGTACTTC
v_gene: TRBV5-6; j_gene: TRBJ1-1; len: 13; d_gene: -; abundance: -; CDR3aa: CASRSQRYTEAFF; CDR3nt: TGTGCCAGCAGGTCCCAGCGATACACTGAAGCTTTCTTT
v_gene: TRBV7-3; j_gene: TRBJ1-1; len: 13; d_gene: -; abundance: -; CDR3aa: CASSGTPDTEAFF; CDR3nt: TGTGCCAGCAGCGGTACGCCGGACACTGAAGCTTTCTTT
v_gene: TRBV9; j_gene: TRBJ2-3; len: 15; d_gene: TRBD2; abundance: -; CDR3aa: CASRTSGGSADTQYF; CDR3nt: TGTGCCAGCAGGACTAGCGGGGGGAGCGCAGATACGCAGTATTTT
v_gene: TRBV4-1; j_gene: TRBJ2-3; len: 14; d_gene: TRBD2; abundance: -; CDR3aa: CASSRGGIADTQYF; CDR3nt: TGCGCCAGCAGCCGGGGGGGAATAGCAGATACGCAGTATTTT
v_gene: TRBV4-1; j_gene: TRBJ1-1; len: 12; d_gene: -; abundance: few; CDR3aa: CASSQGGVQAFF; CDR3nt: TGCGCCAGCAGCCAAGGCGGGGTCCAGGCTTTCTTT
v_gene: TRBV30; j_gene: TRBJ1-3; len: 15; d_gene: -; abundance: -; CDR3aa: CAWSVKAGAGNTIYF; CDR3nt: TGTGCCTGGAGTGTAAAGGCGGGTGCTGGAAACACCATATATTTT
v_gene: TRBV29-1; j_gene: TRBJ2-7; len: 12; d_gene: -; abundance: -; CDR3aa: CSAKITGYEQYF; CDR3nt: TGCAGCGCAAAAATAACAGGCTACGAGCAGTACTTC
v_gene: TRBV5-1; j_gene: TRBJ2-1; len: 15; d_gene: -; abundance: once; CDR3aa: CASSSPQGSYNEQFF; CDR3nt: TGCGCCAGCAGCTCACCACAGGGATCCTACAATGAGCAGTTCTTC
v_gene: TRBV10-3; j_gene: TRBJ1-2; len: 11; d_gene: -; abundance: -; CDR3aa: CAIRPIEGHTF; CDR3nt: TGTGCCATCAGGCCTATTGAGGGCCACACCTTC
v_gene: TRBV30; j_gene: TRBJ1-1; len: 13; d_gene: -; abundance: -; CDR3aa: CAWSQQGGTEAFF; CDR3nt: TGTGCCTGGAGCCAACAGGGCGGCACTGAAGCTTTCTTT
v_gene: TRBV6-5; j_gene: TRBJ2-3; len: 15; d_gene: TRBD2; abundance: few; CDR3aa: CASSPRLASTDTQYF; CDR3nt: TGTGCCAGCAGCCCTAGACTAGCGAGCACAGATACGCAGTATTTT
v_gene: TRBV4-1; j_gene: TRBJ1-3; len: 14; d_gene: -; abundance: medium-sized; CDR3aa: CASSQGSSGNTIYF; CDR3nt: TGCGCCAGCAGCCAAGGGAGCTCTGGAAACACCATATATTTT
v_gene: TRBV2; j_gene: TRBJ2-7; len: 13; d_gene: -; abundance: -; CDR3aa: CASSGLRSYEQYF; CDR3nt: TGTGCCAGCAGTGGACTCAGATCCTACGAGCAGTACTTC
v_gene: TRBV6-6; j_gene: TRBJ2-2; len: 16; d_gene: TRBD2; abundance: few; CDR3aa: CASSSSRTSGPGELFF; CDR3nt: TGTGCCAGCAGTTCCTCCCGGACTAGCGGGCCCGGGGAGCTGTTTTTT
v_gene: TRBV25-1; j_gene: TRBJ1-1; len: 13; d_gene: -; abundance: -; CDR3aa: CASSEYRWTEAFF; CDR3nt: TGTGCCAGCAGTGAATATCGGTGGACTGAAGCTTTCTTT
v_gene: TRBV9; j_gene: TRBJ2-1; len: 15; d_gene: TRBD2; abundance: -; CDR3aa: CASSVGGNSYNEQFF; CDR3nt: TGTGCCAGCAGCGTCGGGGGGAACTCCTACAATGAGCAGTTCTTC
v_gene: TRBV27; j_gene: TRBJ1-1; len: 13; d_gene: -; abundance: few; CDR3aa: CASSINRGFEAFF; CDR3nt: TGTGCCAGCAGTATCAACCGGGGGTTTGAAGCTTTCTTT
v_gene: TRBV7-7; j_gene: TRBJ2-5; len: 15; d_gene: TRBD2; abundance: -; CDR3aa: CASSLARGGGETQYF; CDR3nt: TGTGCTAGCAGCTTAGCGCGGGGGGGCGGAGAGACCCAGTACTTC
v_gene: TRBV5-1; j_gene: TRBJ2-6; len: 16; d_gene: TRBD1; abundance: -; CDR3aa: CASSLGQGAGANVLTF; CDR3nt: TGCGCCAGCAGCTTGGGACAGGGGGCTGGGGCCAACGTCCTGACTTTC
v_gene: TRBV4-1; j_gene: TRBJ2-7; len: 16; d_gene: TRBD2; abundance: -; CDR3aa: CASSPPGLGSSYEQYF; CDR3nt: TGCGCCAGCAGCCCACCGGGACTAGGATCATCCTACGAGCAGTACTTC
v_gene: TRBV27; j_gene: TRBJ1-1; len: 16; d_gene: -; abundance: -; CDR3aa: CASSGRTVIGYTEAFF; CDR3nt: TGTGCCAGCAGTGGTCGGACAGTTATCGGGTACACTGAAGCTTTCTTT
v_gene: TRBV5-1; j_gene: TRBJ2-2; len: 14; d_gene: -; abundance: few; CDR3aa: CASKGTLNTGELFF; CDR3nt: TGCGCCAGCAAGGGGACACTGAACACCGGGGAGCTGTTTTTT
v_gene: TRBV6-1; j_gene: TRBJ2-7; len: 15; d_gene: TRBD1; abundance: few; CDR3aa: CASIPEAGGYYEQYF; CDR3nt: TGTGCCAGCATCCCGGAGGCAGGGGGCTACTACGAGCAGTACTTC
v_gene: TRBV6-7; j_gene: TRBJ1-3; len: 13; d_gene: -; abundance: -; CDR3aa: CASSGRGANTIYF; CDR3nt: TGTGCCAGCAGTGGGAGGGGAGCAAACACCATATATTTT
v_gene: TRBV11-3; j_gene: TRBJ1-1; len: 14; d_gene: -; abundance: -; CDR3aa: CASSEFGVNTEAFF; CDR3nt: TGTGCCAGCAGCGAGTTCGGGGTGAACACTGAAGCTTTCTTT
v_gene: TRBV19; j_gene: TRBJ1-3; len: 15; d_gene: -; abundance: -; CDR3aa: CASSISALTGNTIYF; CDR3nt: TGTGCCAGTAGTATATCCGCACTGACTGGAAACACCATATATTTT
v_gene: TRBV2; j_gene: TRBJ2-1; len: 15; d_gene: -; abundance: -; CDR3aa: CASSALAEIYNEQFF; CDR3nt: TGTGCCAGCAGCGCCCTAGCCGAGATTTACAATGAGCAGTTCTTC
v_gene: TRBV6-6; j_gene: TRBJ1-6; len: 15; d_gene: -; abundance: -; CDR3aa: CASSISGGGHSPLHF; CDR3nt: TGTGCCAGCAGTATATCCGGGGGAGGGCATTCACCCCTCCACTTT
v_gene: TRBV29-1; j_gene: TRBJ2-5; len: 21; d_gene: TRBD2; abundance: once; CDR3aa: CSVEALVTSGVFFNGWETQYF; CDR3nt: TGCAGCGTTGAAGCTCTCGTGACTAGCGGGGTTTTTTTTAATGGTTGGGAGACCCAGTACTTC
v_gene: TRBV6-5; j_gene: TRBJ2-7; len: 14; d_gene: TRBD1; abundance: -; CDR3aa: CASSERTGLYGQYF; CDR3nt: TGTGCCAGCAGCGAGCGGACAGGCCTCTACGGGCAGTACTTC
v_gene: TRBV10-3; j_gene: TRBJ2-7; len: 13; d_gene: -; abundance: -; CDR3aa: CAISEGGTYEQYF; CDR3nt: TGTGCCATCAGTGAAGGAGGGACCTACGAGCAGTACTTC
v_gene: TRBV7-3; j_gene: TRBJ2-3; len: 15; d_gene: -; abundance: -; CDR3aa: CASSPRGISRDTQYF; CDR3nt: TGTGCCAGCAGCCCAAGGGGAATTTCAAGAGATACGCAGTATTTT
v_gene: TRBV19; j_gene: TRBJ2-7; len: 14; d_gene: TRBD1; abundance: -; CDR3aa: CASRPGQGSYEQYF; CDR3nt: TGTGCCAGCCGCCCGGGACAGGGGTCCTACGAGCAGTACTTC
v_gene: TRBV5-4; j_gene: TRBJ2-5; len: 13; d_gene: TRBD1; abundance: -; CDR3aa: CASSTGGVETQYF; CDR3nt: TGTGCCAGCAGCACAGGGGGCGTTGAGACCCAGTACTTC
v_gene: TRBV5-6; j_gene: TRBJ1-2; len: 14; d_gene: -; abundance: -; CDR3aa: CASSLGRPGDGYTF; CDR3nt: TGTGCCAGCAGCTTGGGTAGGCCTGGAGATGGCTACACCTTC
v_gene: TRBV5-4; j_gene: TRBJ1-3; len: 17; d_gene: TRBD1; abundance: once; CDR3aa: CASSSRSGQGSGNTIYF; CDR3nt: TGTGCCAGCAGCTCTCGTAGCGGACAGGGGTCTGGAAACACCATATATTTT